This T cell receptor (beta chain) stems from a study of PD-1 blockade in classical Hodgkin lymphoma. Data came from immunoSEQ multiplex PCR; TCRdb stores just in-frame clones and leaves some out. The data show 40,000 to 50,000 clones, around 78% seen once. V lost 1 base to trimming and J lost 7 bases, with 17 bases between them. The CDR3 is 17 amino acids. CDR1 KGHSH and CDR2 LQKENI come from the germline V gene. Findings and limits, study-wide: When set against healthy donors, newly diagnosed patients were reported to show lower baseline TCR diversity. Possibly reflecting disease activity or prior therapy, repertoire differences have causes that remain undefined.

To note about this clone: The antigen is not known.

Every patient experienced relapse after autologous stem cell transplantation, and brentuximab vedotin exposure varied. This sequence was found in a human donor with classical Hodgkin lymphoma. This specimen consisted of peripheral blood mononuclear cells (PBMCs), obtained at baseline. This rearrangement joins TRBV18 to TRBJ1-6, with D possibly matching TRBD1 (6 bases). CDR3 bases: TGTGCCAGCTCACCACGGGCAAGCGTACAGGGAAATTCACCCCTCCACTTT. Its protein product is CASSPRASVQGNSPLHF.